This T cell receptor (beta chain) stems from a study of cytomegalovirus exposure and HLA in healthy donors. At the level of the study: The use of the same platform for the 100 to 150 validation repertoires and the approximately 670 first-cohort repertoires was reported by a later analysis. The study's findings and limits: In vitro confirmation showed a few CMV-associated chains to be CMV antigen specific. Overall, approximately 150 TCR beta chains were annotated as cytomegalovirus-associated.

Trimming removed 1 base at V and 6 bases at J, with 12 bases between. The CDR3 extends over 14 amino acids. Germline values: CDR1 SGHTA, CDR2 FQGNSA. The protocol was immunoSEQ multiplex PCR, while the TCRdb copy is restricted to in-frame clones and leaves out a portion. The sample lists roughly 150,000 clones, 65% to 90% occurring once. A word on this clone: No antigen is known for it.

The specimen was PBMCs. This TCR was recovered from a woman between 18 and 29 years old in good health and CMV-seronegative. The J gene is TRBJ2-5, the V gene TRBV7-2, with D perhaps matching TRBD2 (5 bases). In DNA form, the CDR3 reads TGTGCCAGCAGCTTAGTAGTGGCGGGCAAGACCCAGTACTTC. Translated, it gives CASSLVVAGKTQYF.